This TCR beta chain was captured in a study of blood T cell repertoires in COVID-19. Whole-study context: Sources were T cells, B-cell-depleted T cells, or PBMCs; the material itself was cDNA or gDNA.

Looked up from germline, CDR1 is MNHEY and CDR2 is SVGAGI. The CDR3 runs 13 residues. Trimming removed 7 bases at V and 6 bases at J, with 14 bases between. Some clones are missing from TCRdb's copy, which holds only in-frame ones; the method was immunoSEQ multiplex PCR. The table shows around 300,000 clones, with roughly 80% occurring only once. The sample taken for sequencing was peripheral blood. The receptor was isolated from a woman in her 50s with active or convalescent COVID-19. The chain has TRBV6-5 and TRBJ2-3, with a possible D match to TRBD1 (5 bases). CDR3 nucleotide sequence: TGTGCCAGCACTCGACAGCCCCCCGATACGCAGTATTTT. The encoded protein is CASTRQPPDTQYF.